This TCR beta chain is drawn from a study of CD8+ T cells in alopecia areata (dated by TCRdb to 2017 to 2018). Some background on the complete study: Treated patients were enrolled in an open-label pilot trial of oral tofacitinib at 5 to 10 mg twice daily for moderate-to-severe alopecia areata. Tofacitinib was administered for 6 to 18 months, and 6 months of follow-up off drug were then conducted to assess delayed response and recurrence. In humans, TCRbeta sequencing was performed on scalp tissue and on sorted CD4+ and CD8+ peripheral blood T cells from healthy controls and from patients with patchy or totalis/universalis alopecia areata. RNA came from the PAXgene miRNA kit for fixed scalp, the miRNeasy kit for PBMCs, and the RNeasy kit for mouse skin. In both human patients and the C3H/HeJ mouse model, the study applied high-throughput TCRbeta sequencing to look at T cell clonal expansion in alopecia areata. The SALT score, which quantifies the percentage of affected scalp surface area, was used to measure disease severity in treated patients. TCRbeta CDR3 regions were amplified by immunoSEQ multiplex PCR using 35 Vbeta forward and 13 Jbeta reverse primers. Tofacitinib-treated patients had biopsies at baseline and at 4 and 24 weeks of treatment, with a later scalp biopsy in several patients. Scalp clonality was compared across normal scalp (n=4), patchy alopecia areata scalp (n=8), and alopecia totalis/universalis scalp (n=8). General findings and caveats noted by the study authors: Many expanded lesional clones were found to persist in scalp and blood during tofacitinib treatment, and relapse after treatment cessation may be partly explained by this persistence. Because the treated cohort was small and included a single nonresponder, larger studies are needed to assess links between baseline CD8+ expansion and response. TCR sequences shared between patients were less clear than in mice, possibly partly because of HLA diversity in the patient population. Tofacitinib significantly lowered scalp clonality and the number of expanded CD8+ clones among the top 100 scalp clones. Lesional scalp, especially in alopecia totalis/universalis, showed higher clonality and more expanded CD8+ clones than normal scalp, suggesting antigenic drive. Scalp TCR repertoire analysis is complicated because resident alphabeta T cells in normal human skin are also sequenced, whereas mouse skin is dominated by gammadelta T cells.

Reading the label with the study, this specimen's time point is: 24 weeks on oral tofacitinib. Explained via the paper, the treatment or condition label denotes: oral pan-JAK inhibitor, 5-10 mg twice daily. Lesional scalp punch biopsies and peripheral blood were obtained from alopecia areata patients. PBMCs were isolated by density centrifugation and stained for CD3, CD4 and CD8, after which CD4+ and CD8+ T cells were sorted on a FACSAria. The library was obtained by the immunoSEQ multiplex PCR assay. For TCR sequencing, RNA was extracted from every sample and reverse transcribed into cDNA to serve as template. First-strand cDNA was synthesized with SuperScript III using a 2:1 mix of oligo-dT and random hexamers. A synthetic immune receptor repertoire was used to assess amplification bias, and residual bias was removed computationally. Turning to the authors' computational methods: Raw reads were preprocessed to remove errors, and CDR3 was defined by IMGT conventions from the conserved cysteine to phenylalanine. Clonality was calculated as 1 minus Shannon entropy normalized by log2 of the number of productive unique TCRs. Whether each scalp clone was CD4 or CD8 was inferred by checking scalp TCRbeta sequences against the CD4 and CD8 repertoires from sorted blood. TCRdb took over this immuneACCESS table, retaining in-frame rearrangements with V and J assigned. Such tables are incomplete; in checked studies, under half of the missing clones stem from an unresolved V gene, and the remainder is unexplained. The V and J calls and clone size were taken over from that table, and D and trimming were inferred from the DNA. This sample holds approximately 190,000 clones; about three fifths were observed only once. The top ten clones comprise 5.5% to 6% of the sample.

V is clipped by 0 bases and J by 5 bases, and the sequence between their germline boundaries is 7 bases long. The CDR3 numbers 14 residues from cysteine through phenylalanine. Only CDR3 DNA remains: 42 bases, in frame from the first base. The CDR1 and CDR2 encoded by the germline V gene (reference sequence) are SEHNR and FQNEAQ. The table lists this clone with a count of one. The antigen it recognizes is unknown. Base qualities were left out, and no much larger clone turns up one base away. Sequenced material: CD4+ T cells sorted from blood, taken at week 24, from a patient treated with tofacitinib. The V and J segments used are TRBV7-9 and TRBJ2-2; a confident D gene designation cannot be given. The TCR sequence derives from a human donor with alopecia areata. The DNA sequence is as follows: TGTGCCAGCAGCTTAGCGACGGCAACCGGGGAGCTGTTTTTT. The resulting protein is CASSLATATGELFF.